This T cell receptor (beta chain) was found in a study of cytomegalovirus exposure and HLA in healthy donors (TCRdb year 2017). Looking at the study overall: An earlier analysis of approximately 600 of the donors reported approximately 270 Gb of sequence data and 100 million to 140 million unique TCR beta sequences from 190 million or so T cells. An early release covering about 600 HLA-typed donors comprised about 320 gigabases of sequencing data and around 80 million unique TCR sequences. Among the roughly 390 genotyped donors, around 81% belonged to the genetic ancestry cluster associated with self-reported Caucasian donors. The study aimed to test whether signatures of past pathogen exposure could be identified by cataloging public T cell receptors. Using immunosequencing, the study profiled T cell repertoires from approximately 700 subjects and related those repertoires to cytomegalovirus serostatus. A separate validation cohort of about 110 different subjects was used in addition to the roughly 620-subject first cohort. To predict cytomegalovirus infection status, the study combined high-throughput TCR immunosequencing, statistical association of individual TCRs with disease status, and machine learning. To study patterns of TCR occurrence, a later analysis re-analyzed previously published TCR beta repertoires from under 750 donors and added high-resolution HLA genotyping. Rather than drawing on any new phenotypic data, the later analysis identified candidate immune exposures from TCR beta sequences and the way those sequences occurred across donors. An earlier analysis of some 500 of the donors used high-throughput TCR beta sequencing to judge whether each TCR beta V gene segment behaved as functional or pseudogenic. Donor age, sex, ethnicity and CMV serostatus were collected together with the repertoire data. A later genetic analysis took genome-wide SNP genotypes for about 65% of the 666 donors and used that subset as a discovery cohort. All discovery cohort repertoires had been generated using a single sequencing platform. Class I and class II HLA loci were covered by the typing at four-digit resolution. Typing coverage varied by locus: roughly 629-640 donors for A, B, C, DRB1 and DQB1; approximately 520 for DQA1; approximately 570 for DPA1; fewer than 480 for DPB1. Roughly 5 DR-DQ haplotypes were treated as single units for association and clustering because of strong linkage in the cohort. Among 398 genotyped donors of the cohort, an average of approximately 220,000 unique TCR beta nucleotide sequences was sequenced per donor, of which approximately 19% were non-productive. Study-wide conclusions, independent of this receptor: The earlier analysis of almost 600 of the donors excluded 15 to 20 rarely observed V segments, including chromosome 9 orphons, because counts were too low. The only immune exposure information available for the cohort was CMV serostatus. A later genetic analysis associated a missense DCLRE1C variant with V-gene and J-gene trimming of TCR beta chains, and an independent cohort replicated the association. Specific HLA alleles were associated with around 18,000 TCR beta sequences at a false discovery rate of 0.05 in a later analysis. When HLA alleles, especially DR and DQ, strongly co-occurred, TCR associations were difficult to assign to individual alleles. Because the 87-base-pair reads could not distinguish some IMGT-functional V segments, including TRBV6-2 and TRBV6-3, those segments were excluded. In an earlier analysis of fewer than 700 of the donors, most TCR beta V segments appeared in productive rearrangements about 90% or about 30% of the time, broadly matching IMGT annotations. Cytomegalovirus status was reported to be diagnosed by the classifier with high specificity and sensitivity in both the original and validation cohorts. The presence/absence analyses assumed that sequencing depth was roughly uniform across donors, and that assumption may not be true. According to a later analysis, TCR association rates differed among HLA loci, with DRB1 alleles showing the most associated TCRs and HLA-C alleles showing the fewest. While some public TCRs were present in many individuals, most TCR sequences turned up only very rarely across donors. It was suggested by the authors that the approach could potentially be generalized to other disease states and immunological phenotypes. The cohort was sequenced for TCR beta chains only, and without alpha or paired-chain data the features that could be detected were limited. A cluster of highly shared sequence variants was judged likely to be a technical artifact of the sequencing pipeline. A later analysis found that most CMV-associated TCR beta chains appeared HLA-restricted, with HLA associations seemingly driven largely by CMV exposure. HLA typing was unavailable for some donors at each locus, so association tests used only the typed subset. In a later analysis, HLA-associated TCR beta chains were found to be more clonally expanded and to have lower generation probabilities than equally common non-associated chains. According to a later genetic analysis, donors in an Asian-associated ancestry cluster had fewer N-insertions in productive TCRs than the roughly 700-donor mean. Correlated functional status among segregating V segments might be attributable to linkage disequilibrium, but an unknown experimental factor could not be ruled out. A few of the identified cytomegalovirus-associated TCR beta chains were confirmed in vitro to be specific for cytomegalovirus antigens. In a later analysis, several top co-occurrence clusters were reported to appear linked to parvovirus B19, influenza, CMV and Epstein-Barr virus. A further reported finding was that TCR beta sequences accurately predicted the HLA-A and HLA-B alleles for most subjects in the first cohort. The study gave a list of about 160 TCR beta chains associated with cytomegalovirus.

Points on this clone: There is no known antigen for this receptor. The record has no base qualities; no much larger clone is one base away.

In total, 500 to 700 healthy bone marrow donors made up the cohort. Cohort members were all nominally healthy when sampled, although unrecorded immune exposures were likely present. The donor tested CMV seropositive, placing the donor among the 289 seropositive members of the cohort. A peripheral blood sample was collected from each donor, and TCR beta sequencing was performed on peripheral blood mononuclear cells. Genomic DNA was extracted from the blood cell samples with the Qiagen DNeasy Blood Extraction Kit. From a lookup of the germline V gene, CDR1 and CDR2 are MDHEN and SYDVKM. V is cut by 5 bases and J by 6 bases, and the space between the germline ends is 14 bases. The CDR3 holds 14 amino acids from the cysteine to the phenylalanine. The read is trimmed to its CDR3 DNA, 42 bases read in frame from base 1. The library was obtained by the immunoSEQ multiplex PCR assay. For the multiplex PCR, a mixture combining 60 forward primers for TCR Vbeta segments and 13 reverse primers for TCR Jbeta segments was used. The CDR3 region of rearranged TCR beta genes was amplified from genomic DNA with a multiplex PCR assay. Amplified TCR beta libraries were sequenced as 87-base-pair reads on the Illumina HiSeq System. Under the source paper's analysis protocol: A later analysis tallied some 79 million unique TCR beta chains across the 666 repertoires, and 10 million to 11 million of those chains were shared by two or more donors. To remove PCR and sequencing errors, raw reads were error-corrected and collapsed into unique sequences using a nearest-neighbor algorithm that merged closely related sequences. To assign V, D and J gene segments, CDR3 sequences were aligned to IMGT reference sequences. For a sequence to be retained, a match of at least six nucleotides to both a V gene segment and a J gene segment was required. A rearrangement was called productive if the CDR3 had no stop codons and remained in frame with V and J, and every other rearrangement was called non-productive. Following IMGT convention, CDR3 was defined as the stretch from the second conserved V-encoded cysteine to the conserved J-encoded phenylalanine. The earlier analysis of 587 of the donors excluded sequences that lacked an unambiguous match to a single V gene segment. In an earlier analysis of some 590 of the donors, a V segment was called functional when productive rearrangements were above 56.7%, and segregating when the standard deviation between donors exceeded 5%. To diagnose cytomegalovirus status from the catalog of TCR beta chain sequences, a statistical classification framework was built. A later analysis assigned V and J genes by comparing TCR nucleotide sequences with IMGT/GENE-DB human TR gene sequences. In a later analysis, CDR3 sequences and most-parsimonious VDJ recombination scenarios were assigned using the TCRdist pipeline. In a later analysis, each TCR beta chain was defined by its CDR3 amino acid sequence together with its V-gene family, and reads without a unique V-gene family were excluded. A later analysis removed several hundred highly shared, low-generation-probability nucleotide sequences to deal with suspected cross-contamination and a sequencing artifact. A later analysis calculated a clonal expansion index for each public chain from normalized within-repertoire ranks of inferred template counts. Generation probabilities in a later analysis came from a VDJ recombination model fitted to out-of-frame rearrangements, and those results were checked against IGoR. Hypergeometric tests were used in a later analysis to score TCR-TCR, TCR-HLA and TCR-CMV co-occurrence, with a repertoire-size bias correction applied to the TCR pairs. To estimate false discovery rates, a later analysis permuted the HLA or CMV assignments 20 times. In a later analysis, co-occurring TCRs were grouped using DBSCAN, with TCRdist sequence similarity added in when clustering inside HLA-allele-positive subsets. Repertoires with fewer than 30,000 or more than 120,000 public chains, plus five repertoires with anomalous nucleotide sharing, were excluded from co-occurrence clustering. As stored in TCRdb, this immuneACCESS dataset retains in-frame rearrangements with V and J assigned. A fraction of the clones does not appear; measured against another copy, unresolved V genes explain less than half of the discrepancy, and the remainder lacks a known reason. That table gives V, J and clone size, and the DNA gave D and trimming. The sample table records 150,000 to 200,000 clones; about four fifths of these occur just once. Around 7.2% of the sample belongs to the ten largest clones.

This receptor chain uses TRBV28 and TRBJ1-5, with a weak D call of TRBD1 (6 bases match). The sample was PBMCs. The clonotype was recovered from a man aged 25-45 years in good health and CMV-seropositive. CDR3 loop: CASSPYRETQPQHF. The DNA reads TGTGCCAGCAGTCCCTACAGGGAGACTCAGCCCCAGCATTTT.